This TCR beta chain comes out of a study of T cells in Graves' hyperthyroidism and ophthalmopathy. Study-level findings and limits: Most thyroid clonotypes expanded above 0.001 appeared in blood too.

Worth noting for this clonotype: What it recognizes is unknown.

RNA transcripts gave rise to amplified TCR beta CDR3 regions. A set of HTBI primers served as the primers for a first-round RT-PCR of the TCR CDR3. Via MiXCR, TCRdb re-called the multiplex PCR reads, giving one row per CDR3 protein. The sample yields hundreds of thousands of distinct CDR3 sequences, about 25% seen once. Any patient presenting with uncontrolled infection, other autoimmune disease, pregnancy or lactation was left out. What was sequenced was blood. The TCR originated in a man in his forties with Graves' hyperthyroidism that later progressed to Graves' ophthalmopathy.

The CDR3 DNA follows: TGTGCCAGCAGTTTAAGGACCTCCCCCCTCCACTTT. Its translation is CASSLRTSPLHF. This sequence joins TRBV28 and TRBJ1-6, with D uncertain. The V and J ends lost 2 bases and 13 bases respectively, with 9 bases between them. This CDR3 is 12 amino acids long. In germline, CDR1 is MDHEN, CDR2 SYDVKM.